What follows are 32 T cell receptor beta chains derived from one specimen sequenced in a study of spatial heterogeneity in lung cancer. Study-wide results and caveats: Counts of expanded alpha and beta TCRs within tumors tracked the tumor nonsynonymous mutation count.

As for time point: sample taken at primary tumor resection. Their antigen targets remain unknown. MiXCR, run by TCRdb on the 5' RACE reads, gives a single entry per CDR3 protein. The table has about 8,400 distinct CDR3 sequences, approximately 8.2% seen once. The specimen comprised lung tumor tissue, sampled at surgery. The receptors derive from a male donor with early-stage non-small cell lung cancer.

The table lists this clonotype with many counts. The DNA for the CDR3 is TGTGCCAGCAGTTACTCGGGGCTGAGCTCAGATACGCAGTATTTT. The encoded protein is CASSYSGLSSDTQYF. This sequence joins TRBV6-5 and TRBJ2-3; perhaps TRBD1 as D (5 bases). V lost 0 bases and J 4 bases, leaving 11 bases between the germline ends. Germline CDR1 reads MNHEY; CDR2 reads SVGAGI. The CDR3 is 15 amino acids.

This clonotype was recorded many times. The gene calls are TRBV7-2 and TRBJ1-1, with D possibly matching TRBD1 (5 bases). The ends were cut back, 4 bases at V and 6 bases at J, with 18 bases in the middle. Germline V CDR1 and CDR2: SGHTA, FQGNSA. The CDR3 contains 15 residues. The CDR3 bases are TGTGCCAGCAGCTCTTTTACCCAGGTAGGGGCTGAAGCTTTCTTT. Translation: CASSSFTQVGAEAFF.

This clonotype is categorized as medium-sized. This chain joins TRBV5-1 and TRBJ2-6, with D tentatively TRBD1 (5 bases). Between the trimmed V and J ends, which lost 0 bases and 4 bases, there was a span of 11 bases. Germline CDR1 SGHRS, CDR2 YFSETQ. The CDR3 sequence is 16 residues long. In DNA form, the CDR3 reads TGCGCCAGCAGCTTGGTGTTGGGGCTGGGGGCCAACGTCCTGACTTTC. Its protein product is CASSLVLGLGANVLTF.

This clonotype occurred many times. The V and J genes are TRBV12-3 or TRBV12-4 and TRBJ2-3, with TRBD2 matching 9 bases. Germline trimming cut 1 base from V and 4 bases from J; bases unmatched to any gene: 3. The CDR3 is made up of 15 amino acids. CDR3 in DNA: TGTGCCAGCAGTTTAGTGGCGGGGGGGTCAGATACGCAGTATTTT. It translates to CASSLVAGGSDTQYF.

This clonotype is labeled as medium-sized. This rearrangement joins TRBV5-5 to TRBJ2-1; D is unclear. The CDR3 contains 15 residues. V gave up 4 bases and J gave up 3 bases, with 14 bases separating them. Germline CDR1 is SGHKS and CDR2 is YYEKEE (reference sequence). CDR3 coding DNA: TGTGCCAGCAGCCCGGTCCTCACCTTCTACAATGAGCAGTTCTTC. Its translation is CASSPVLTFYNEQFF.

This clonotype was seen many times. This rearrangement joins TRBV2 to TRBJ2-6; 10 bases match TRBD1. CDR1 and CDR2 from the germline V gene are SNHLY and FYNNEI. J gave up 3 bases and V 10 bases, and 6 bases lay outside the gene matches. The CDR3 spans 15 residues. The CDR3, as DNA: TGTGCCACCAGACAGGGGGCAAGTGGGGCCAACGTCCTGACTTTC. Protein: CATRQGASGANVLTF.

There are many counts of this clonotype. V is TRBV5-1 and J is TRBJ2-5; either TRBD1 or TRBD2 may fit D (5 bases each). Germline values: CDR1 SGHRS, CDR2 YFSETQ. V was shortened by 4 bases and J by 4 bases, with 17 bases between the two germline ends. The CDR3 totals 15 residues. CDR3 in amino acids: CASSGSGTRGETQYF. In nucleotides, the CDR3 is TGCGCCAGCAGCGGTTCTGGGACCCGCGGAGAGACCCAGTACTTC.

This clonotype is classed as medium-sized (0.01 to 0.1%). The chain uses TRBV5-1 and TRBJ2-5, with unresolved D. V lost 3 bases and J 2 bases, leaving 5 bases between the germline ends. Germline V CDR1 and CDR2: SGHRS, YFSETQ. The CDR3 length is 12 residues. DNA for the CDR3: TGCGCCAGCAGCTCAACACAAGAGACCCAGTACTTC. Its translation is CASSSTQETQYF.

This clonotype is medium-sized (0.01 to 0.1%) in the sample. V and J are TRBV6-5 and TRBJ2-7, with TRBD2 matching 8 bases. V lost 0 bases to trimming and J lost 2 bases; unmatched junction nucleotides: 0. The CDR3 spans 14 residues. CDR1 and CDR2 (germline): MNHEY, SVGAGI. DNA of the CDR3: TGTGCCAGCAGTTACTCGACTAGCGCCTACGAGCAGTACTTC. Translation gives CASSYSTSAYEQYF.

This clonotype was seen ten or more times. The gene calls are TRBV10-3 and TRBJ2-2, with D maybe TRBD1 (6 bases). The V end lost 10 bases, the J end lost 0 bases, and 9 bases lay between the germline ends. Germline V CDR1 and CDR2: ENHRY, SYGVKD. The CDR3 consists of 13 residues. The CDR3 is CATGQTNTGELFF. The CDR3 nucleotides read TGTGCCACGGGACAAACGAACACCGGGGAGCTGTTTTTT.

This clonotype is classed as medium-sized. V and J are TRBV2 and TRBJ2-7; 8 bases line up with TRBD2. V was pared by 0 bases and J by 4 bases, with 5 bases of the junction left unmatched. The CDR3 totals 15 residues. Germline V gene lookup returns CDR1 SNHLY and CDR2 FYNNEI. The CDR3 DNA follows: TGTGCCAGCAGTGAAGCGACGGGAGGGCTTTACGAGCAGTACTTC. Protein sequence: CASSEATGGLYEQYF.

This clonotype was seen many times. The J gene is TRBJ2-5, the V gene TRBV2, with 9 bases lining up with TRBD2. In germline, CDR1 is SNHLY, CDR2 FYNNEI. This CDR3 is 14 amino acids long. The trim removed 7 bases at V and 3 bases at J, leaving 6 bases unmatched. CDR3 nucleotide sequence: TGTGCCAGCAATCCGGGACTAGCAGAAGAGACCCAGTACTTC. Protein: CASNPGLAEETQYF.

This clonotype was observed at least ten times. V gene TRBV5-1 combines with J gene TRBJ1-6; weak D call: TRBD1 (5 bases). The CDR3 covers 17 residues. Germline CDR1 and CDR2: SGHRS and YFSETQ. The V end lost 5 bases, the J end lost 0 bases, and 15 bases lay between the germline ends. In nucleotides, the CDR3 is TGCGCCAGCAGGGTTAAAGAAGGGACCTCCTATAATTCACCCCTCCACTTT. Residues: CASRVKEGTSYNSPLHF.

This clonotype showed up many times. V and J are TRBV29-1 and TRBJ2-3; 8 bases line up with TRBD2. From germline, CDR1 is SQVTM and CDR2 ANQGSEA. CDR3 size: 16 residues. V lost 4 bases, J lost 2 bases, and 11 bases stayed unmatched. CDR3 nucleotide sequence: TGCAGCGTTGGTGGTATAGCGGGGCTTTCCACAGATACGCAGTATTTT. Its protein is CSVGGIAGLSTDTQYF.

This clonotype was detected many times. The rearrangement uses TRBV7-2 and TRBJ2-5; D unclear. Trimming took off 4 bases at V and 7 bases at J, with 13 bases between the two ends. Germline lookup yields CDR1 SGHTA and CDR2 FQGNSA. The CDR3 runs 13 residues. The CDR3 DNA follows: TGTGCCAGCAGCTCCCAATACTTCGGGACCCAGTACTTC. Its protein is CASSSQYFGTQYF. The full variable domain, its missing parts supplied by reference TRBV7-2 and TRBJ2-5, is GAGVSQSPSNKVTEKGKDVELRCDPISGHTALYWYRQSLGQGLEFLIYFQGNSAPDKSGLPSDRFSAERTGGSVSTLTIQRTQQEDSAVYLCASSSQYFGTQYFGPGTRLLVL.

There are many counts of this clonotype. The V and J genes are TRBV24-1 and TRBJ2-1; the match to TRBD2 covers 16 bases. The CDR3 has 20 amino acids. CDR1 KGHDR and CDR2 SFDVKD come from the germline V gene. The J segment lost 0 bases and the V segment lost 6 bases, leaving 10 bases of the junction unmatched. Here the CDR3 DNA reads TGTGCCACCAGTTCTCCACCGGGACTAGCGGGAGGGAGCTCCTACAATGAGCAGTTCTTC. Translation gives CATSSPPGLAGGSSYNEQFF.

In its sample, this clonotype was seen many times. The chain uses TRBV20-1 and TRBJ2-1; TRBD2 aligns across 8 bases. The germline V gene encodes CDR1 DFQATT and CDR2 SNEGSKA (reference sequence). The trim removed 8 bases at V and 9 bases at J, leaving 15 bases unmatched. This CDR3 is 14 amino acids long. DNA for the CDR3: TGCAGTCCCTCTTCCGGGACTAGTGGGACTGAGCAGTTCTTC. Amino acid sequence: CSPSSGTSGTEQFF.

This clonotype is medium-sized by share. V and J are TRBV27 and TRBJ2-5; TRBD2 agrees at 11 bases. The CDR3 covers 16 residues. J gave up 2 bases and V 5 bases, and 7 bases lay outside the gene matches. The germline V gene has CDR1 MNHEY and CDR2 SMNVEV (reference sequence). In nucleotides, the CDR3 is TGTGCCAGCAGTCCCCCGAGACTAGCGGGACAAGAGACCCAGTACTTC. Its translation: CASSPPRLAGQETQYF.

By its share, this clonotype is medium-sized. The chain has TRBV5-4 and TRBJ2-3, with 8 positions matching TRBD2. Germline loops: CDR1 SGHNT, CDR2 YYREEE (reference sequence). The CDR3 totals 15 residues. V lost 2 bases and J lost 3; bases outside the gene matches: 5. CDR3 residues: CASSFGGTRTDTQYF. The CDR3 DNA follows: TGTGCCAGCAGCTTCGGCGGGACTAGGACAGATACGCAGTATTTT.

In this sample, this clonotype turned up many times. This chain links TRBV10-3 with TRBJ2-7; D is uncertain. CDR1 ENHRY and CDR2 SYGVKD come from the germline V gene. Trimming removed 3 bases from V and 6 bases from J, with 9 bases in between. The CDR3 runs 12 residues. In nucleotides, the CDR3 is TGTGCCATCAGTGACGGTTTGGGCGAGCAGTACTTC. Translated, it gives CAISDGLGEQYF.

This clonotype was observed at least ten times. For the CDR3, the DNA is TGTGCCAGCAGCTTATCCGGTCGATGGGATGAAAAACTGTTTTTT. Translation: CASSLSGRWDEKLFF. The gene calls are TRBV7-2 and TRBJ1-4; D gene uncertain. This CDR3 is 15 amino acids long. The V end was cut by 2 bases, the J end by 6 bases, with 13 bases between. Germline CDR1 SGHTA, CDR2 FQGNSA.

By its share, this clonotype is medium-sized. V and J are TRBV18 and TRBJ2-5; D is unresolved. The V end was cut by 5 bases, the J end by 3 bases, with 7 bases between. This CDR3 is 12 amino acids long. Germline loops: CDR1 KGHSH, CDR2 LQKENI. Here the CDR3 reads CASSNEEETQYF. The CDR3 DNA is TGTGCCAGCTCAAACGAGGAAGAGACCCAGTACTTC.

This clonotype showed up many times. This chain connects TRBV7-2 to TRBJ2-1; D remains ambiguous. The CDR3 contains 13 residues. Trimming left V 5 bases short and J 9 bases short, with 14 bases between. Looked up from germline, CDR1 is SGHTA and CDR2 is FQGNSA. Here the CDR3 DNA reads TGTGCCAGCAGCCAAACAGCCCTAGGTGAGCAGTTCTTC. This sequence encodes CASSQTALGEQFF.

V usage is TRBV6-5 and J usage is TRBJ2-2, with D unclear. CDR1 and CDR2 (germline): MNHEY, SVGAGI. The CDR3 length is 14 residues. The V end was cut by 5 bases, the J end by 3 bases, with 10 bases between. CDR3 sequence reads: CASSRNRHTGELFF. CDR3 coding DNA: TGTGCCAGCAGTAGAAATCGTCACACCGGGGAGCTGTTTTTT.

This clonotype came up a few times. This chain connects TRBV20-1 to TRBJ1-6, with D uncertain. Germline-derived CDR1 and CDR2 are DFQATT and SNEGSKA (reference sequence). The V end lost 1 base, the J end lost 0 bases, and 7 bases lay between the germline ends. The CDR3 is 15 amino acids. For the CDR3, the DNA is TGCAGTGCTAGAGCAGGAAGCTCCTATAATTCACCCCTCCACTTT. It is translated as CSARAGSSYNSPLHF.

This clonotype is termed medium-sized. The V and J genes are TRBV10-2 and TRBJ1-1, with D possibly being TRBD1 (5 bases). Germline-derived CDR1 and CDR2 are WSHSY and SAAADI. V dropped 10 bases and J dropped 4 bases, with 19 bases sitting between them. The CDR3 sequence is 14 residues long. The DNA of the CDR3 is TGCGCCACGACCAGGGAGTCCGATCGCACTGAAGCTTTCTTT. It yields the protein CATTRESDRTEAFF.

This chain links TRBV7-2 with TRBJ1-1; no firm D call. Germline CDR1 SGHTA, CDR2 FQGNSA. This CDR3 has 14 residues. The V and J ends lost 2 bases and 8 bases respectively, with 15 bases between them. The CDR3 bases are TGTGCCAGCAGCTTATTAATCAGGCGGTCGGAAGCTTTCTTT. It encodes CASSLLIRRSEAFF.

This clonotype has at least ten counts. The chain carries TRBV6-4 and TRBJ1-1; a possible D gene is TRBD1 (5 bases). Trimming stripped 2 bases from V and 1 base from J, with 5 bases between. The germline V gene has CDR1 MRHNA and CDR2 SNTAGT. The CDR3 totals 13 residues. CDR3 in DNA: TGTGCCAGCAGTGACGGGGGGAACACTGAAGCTTTCTTT. Protein product: CASSDGGNTEAFF.

This clonotype was observed a single time. Given a much more abundant clone one base away, this may be a read error. The chain joins TRBV7-2 to TRBJ2-5; 9 nucleotides match TRBD2. The CDR3 has 16 residues. The germline V gene has CDR1 SGHTA and CDR2 FQGNSA. The V gene end was trimmed by 2 bases and the J gene end by 5 bases; junction bases not matched to a gene: 9. The CDR3 region has the DNA TGTGCCAGCAGCTTATTTTCAGCGGGAGGTGGGGAGACCCAGTACTTC. This encodes CASSLFSAGGGETQYF.

This rearrangement joins TRBV5-4 to TRBJ1-2; D is unresolved. Trimming removed 4 bases from V and 5 bases from J, with 15 bases in between. This CDR3 has 14 residues. CDR1 and CDR2 from the germline V gene are SGHNT and YYREEE (reference sequence). The CDR3 sequence: CASSLLETTYGYTF. The CDR3 coding sequence is TGTGCCAGCAGCCTCCTCGAGACCACTTATGGCTACACCTTC.

This clonotype counts as medium-sized. This chain joins TRBV20-1 and TRBJ1-1; tentative D call: TRBD1 (5 bases). CDR3 length: 14 residues. With 4 bases removed from V and 1 base from J, the gap between germline ends came to 13 bases. Germline loops: CDR1 DFQATT, CDR2 SNEGSKA (reference sequence). CDR3 protein: CSATPGLQNTEAFF. The CDR3 region has the DNA TGCAGTGCTACTCCGGGACTCCAGAACACTGAAGCTTTCTTT.

This clonotype is medium-sized. The V call is TRBV6-2 or TRBV6-3, the J call TRBJ1-5; weak D call: TRBD1 (5 bases). V gave up 7 bases and J gave up 5 bases, with 15 bases separating them. Germline CDR1 and CDR2: MNHEY and SVGEGT. CDR3 length: 14 residues. The CDR3 loop reads CASTLGRSDQPQHF. CDR3 coding DNA: TGTGCCAGCACCCTGGGACGAAGCGATCAGCCCCAGCATTTT.